This is a list of T cell receptor beta chains from one sample in a study of T cell repertoires in cytomegalovirus infection. In TCRdb, the reads were re-called with MiXCR into one record per CDR3 protein. The table has over 200,000 distinct CDR3 sequences, roughly 13% seen once. What was sequenced was PBMCs. These receptors were obtained from a human donor in good health (CMV status not recorded). Some clones in this sample may be carry-over from other donors' samples. Both conserved end residues are part of each CDR3. The D gene is left open where the match is weak. Part of the rows lack a size; the others show once, few, many or a class for expanded clones.

d_gene | abundance | j_gene | v_gene | CDR3aa | CDR3nt
NA | few | TRBJ2-2 | TRBV9 | CASSVRSGDTGELFF | TGTGCCAGCAGCGTACGGAGCGGAGACACCGGGGAGCTGTTTTTT
NA | many | TRBJ1-2 | TRBV7-4 | CASSSQDPLTVHNYGYTF | TGTGCCAGCAGCTCCCAAGACCCCCTGACAGTTCATAACTATGGCTACACCTTC
NA | many | TRBJ1-1 | TRBV7-9 | CASSLATGSRAEAFF | TGTGCCAGCAGCTTAGCTACGGGTTCCAGGGCCGAAGCTTTCTTT
NA | many | TRBJ1-1 | TRBV14 | CASSQERGRGEGAFF | TGTGCCAGCAGCCAAGAACGAGGGCGGGGGGAAGGAGCTTTCTTT
TRBD1 | NA | TRBJ1-4 | TRBV20-1 | CSAPNPGTGLGEKLFF | TGCAGTGCTCCAAATCCCGGGACAGGGTTGGGTGAAAAACTGTTTTTT
NA | many | TRBJ1-1 | TRBV4-1 | CASSQDWSTEAFF | TGCGCCAGCAGCCAAGATTGGAGCACTGAAGCTTTCTTT
NA | NA | TRBJ2-2 | TRBV19 | CASSIFGLTGELIF | TGTGCCAGTAGTATATTCGGCCTAACCGGGGAGCTGATTTTT
TRBD1 | NA | TRBJ2-3 | TRBV6-5 | CASSYSHDRADTQYF | TGTGCCAGCAGTTACTCTCACGACAGGGCAGATACGCAGTATTTT
NA | NA | TRBJ1-6 | TRBV25-1 | CASSDFSDYNSPLHF | TGTGCCAGCAGTGATTTTTCTGATTATAATTCACCCCTCCACTTT
NA | many | TRBJ2-2 | TRBV6-2/TRBV6-3 | CASTRTYNTGELFF | TGTGCCAGCACCCGAACTTACAACACCGGGGAGCTGTTTTTT
NA | many | TRBJ2-5 | TRBV7-3 | CASSAGGGAQYF | TGTGCCAGCAGCGCAGGGGGGGGGGCCCAGTACTTC
TRBD1 | NA | TRBJ2-7 | TRBV28 | CASSLPLWTGNSYEQYF | TGTGCCAGCAGTTTACCACTCTGGACAGGGAACTCCTACGAGCAGTACTTC
TRBD2 | many | TRBJ2-7 | TRBV6-2/TRBV6-3 | CASSPTSGSSREQYF | TGTGCCAGCAGCCCAACTAGCGGGAGTTCTAGGGAGCAGTACTTC
NA | few | TRBJ2-1 | TRBV9 | CASSPPMAHEQFF | TGTGCCAGCAGCCCCCCTATGGCCCATGAGCAGTTCTTC
NA | many | TRBJ2-1 | TRBV7-2 | CASSLTRLGEQFF | TGTGCCAGCAGCTTGACTCGCTTGGGTGAGCAGTTCTTC
TRBD1 | NA | TRBJ1-2 | TRBV9 | CASSPGTENYGYTF | TGTGCCAGCAGCCCCGGGACAGAGAACTATGGCTACACCTTC
TRBD1 | NA | TRBJ2-3 | TRBV5-4 | CASSFDRQGTDTQYF | TGTGCCAGCAGCTTCGACAGACAGGGAACAGATACGCAGTATTTT
NA | few | TRBJ2-1 | TRBV6-1 | CAKRGPRNEQFF | TGTGCCAAGAGGGGTCCCCGCAATGAGCAGTTCTTC
NA | many | TRBJ1-1 | TRBV5-1 | CASSLESKGSEAFF | TGCGCCAGCAGCTTGGAGTCAAAGGGATCTGAAGCTTTCTTT
TRBD1 | many | TRBJ2-1 | TRBV7-2 | CASSLGTGKYEQFF | TGTGCCAGCAGCTTAGGGACAGGGAAATATGAGCAGTTCTTC
TRBD1 | NA | TRBJ1-5 | TRBV5-1 | CASSLGGATGGGQPQHF | TGCGCCAGCAGCTTGGGGGGTGCTACAGGGGGTGGTCAGCCCCAGCATTTT
NA | few | TRBJ1-4 | TRBV7-9 | CASSSSVGELFF | TGTGCCAGCAGCTCTAGCGTGGGGGAACTGTTTTTT
NA | few | TRBJ1-6 | TRBV25-1 | CASRDAGRQASPLHF | TGTGCCAGCAGGGACGCAGGGAGGCAGGCTTCACCCCTCCACTTT
TRBD1 | NA | TRBJ1-3 | TRBV20-1 | CSAASPGTGAGNTIYF | TGCAGTGCAGCCTCTCCCGGGACAGGAGCTGGAAACACCATATATTTT
TRBD1 | many | TRBJ2-5 | TRBV7-2 | CASSPAPGQGAEETQYF | TGTGCCAGCAGCCCCGCACCGGGACAGGGTGCCGAAGAGACCCAGTACTTC
TRBD1 | NA | TRBJ1-1 | TRBV12-3/TRBV12-4 | CASTRRTGLEAFF | TGTGCCAGCACTCGAAGGACAGGCCTAGAAGCTTTCTTT
NA | many | TRBJ2-2 | TRBV7-2 | CASSLGGGLFF | TGTGCCAGCAGCTTAGGCGGCGGGCTGTTTTTT
NA | few | TRBJ1-2 | TRBV29-1 | CSGTVYGYTF | TGCAGCGGGACAGTCTATGGCTACACCTTC
NA | few | TRBJ2-7 | TRBV14 | CASSQRGGAGTYEQYF | TGTGCCAGCAGCCAAAGAGGGGGGGCTGGGACCTACGAGCAGTACTTC
NA | few | TRBJ2-2 | TRBV12-3/TRBV12-4 | CASSAGHPTGELFF | TGTGCCAGCAGTGCCGGACACCCCACCGGGGAGCTGTTTTTT
NA | few | TRBJ2-2 | TRBV6-5 | CASSYEITGELFF | TGTGCCAGCAGTTACGAGATCACCGGGGAGCTGTTTTTT
NA | few | TRBJ1-2 | TRBV5-1 | CASSQGGGYGYTF | TGCGCCAGCAGCCAGGGTGGTGGCTATGGCTACACCTTC
TRBD2 | many | TRBJ2-1 | TRBV28 | CASSLREGLAGVWGYNEQFF | TGTGCCAGCAGTTTGCGGGAGGGACTAGCGGGAGTTTGGGGGTACAATGAGCAGTTCTTC
NA | NA | TRBJ2-7 | TRBV28 | CASSLTSSHEQYF | TGTGCCAGCAGTTTGACCTCCTCCCACGAGCAGTACTTC
NA | NA | TRBJ1-2 | TRBV6-1 | CASSEGPNDGYTF | TGTGCCAGCAGTGAGGGACCTAACGATGGCTACACCTTC
NA | many | TRBJ1-1 | TRBV12-3/TRBV12-4 | CASSPGMSNTEAFF | TGTGCCAGCAGTCCAGGGATGTCGAACACTGAAGCTTTCTTT
TRBD1 | many | TRBJ1-5 | TRBV7-6 | CASSPPGTAYSNQPQHF | TGTGCCAGCAGCCCCCCCGGGACAGCTTATAGCAATCAGCCCCAGCATTTT
NA | NA | TRBJ1-1 | TRBV10-1 | CASSESVGGTSTEAFF | TGCGCCAGCAGTGAGTCGGTGGGGGGGACCAGCACTGAAGCTTTCTTT
NA | few | TRBJ1-5 | TRBV2 | CASREQGYSNQPQHF | TGTGCCAGCAGGGAGCAGGGGTATAGCAATCAGCCCCAGCATTTT
TRBD2 | NA | TRBJ2-7 | TRBV27 | CASSYLAGVGSYEQYF | TGTGCCAGCAGTTATCTAGCGGGAGTGGGCTCCTACGAGCAGTACTTC
NA | many | TRBJ1-5 | TRBV4-1 | CASSQGLLGRNSNQPQHF | TGCGCCAGCAGCCAAGGGCTGCTAGGACGGAATAGCAATCAGCCCCAGCATTTT
TRBD1 | many | TRBJ1-4 | TRBV7-9 | CASSWGTGGNEKLFF | TGTGCCAGCAGCTGGGGGACAGGGGGTAATGAAAAACTGTTTTTT
NA | few | TRBJ2-1 | TRBV20-1 | CSAQRREAYNEQFF | TGCAGTGCCCAGCGTCGAGAGGCCTACAATGAGCAGTTCTTC
TRBD1 | few | TRBJ2-3 | TRBV6-1 | CASSDGQGSADTQYF | TGTGCCAGCAGTGACGGACAGGGCTCGGCAGATACGCAGTATTTT
NA | many | TRBJ2-3 | TRBV7-9 | CASSPLAGKGADTQYF | TGTGCCAGCAGCCCACTAGCCGGAAAGGGGGCAGATACGCAGTATTTT
NA | NA | TRBJ1-5 | TRBV20-1 | CSAREGQPQHF | TGCAGTGCTAGAGAAGGGCAGCCCCAGCATTTT
NA | NA | TRBJ2-7 | TRBV4-3 | CASSQVPSNHEQYF | TGCGCCAGCAGCCAAGTCCCCTCGAACCACGAGCAGTACTTC
NA | few | TRBJ2-7 | TRBV29-1 | CSVDDSAYEQYF | TGCAGCGTTGACGACAGTGCCTACGAGCAGTACTTC
TRBD1 | few | TRBJ1-1 | TRBV7-9 | CASSLQGAPNTEAFF | TGTGCCAGCAGTCTACAGGGGGCTCCGAACACTGAAGCTTTCTTT
TRBD1 | few | TRBJ1-5 | TRBV2 | CASSHLDRASQPQHF | TGTGCCAGCAGTCATTTGGACAGGGCCAGTCAGCCCCAGCATTTT
NA | many | TRBJ1-5 | TRBV28 | CASRNTGFLQPQHF | TGTGCCAGCAGGAATACAGGGTTTCTTCAGCCCCAGCATTTT
NA | many | TRBJ1-2 | TRBV4-2 | CASSPASGYGYTF | TGTGCCAGCAGCCCCGCTTCGGGTTATGGCTACACCTTC
TRBD2 | many | TRBJ2-1 | TRBV7-9 | CASSPEREGRSQFF | TGTGCCAGCAGCCCCGAGCGGGAGGGCAGGTCGCAGTTCTTC
NA | many | TRBJ2-5 | TRBV6-5 | CASSYSPQGETQYF | TGTGCCAGCAGTTACTCCCCTCAGGGGGAGACCCAGTACTTC
NA | NA | TRBJ2-7 | TRBV4-3 | CASSQNRYLDEQYF | TGCGCCAGCAGCCAAAACAGGTACCTGGACGAGCAGTACTTC
TRBD1 | many | TRBJ2-2 | TRBV11-3 | CASRAGTGTTGELFF | TGTGCCAGCAGGGCCGGGACAGGAACCACCGGGGAGCTGTTTTTT
NA | many | TRBJ2-1 | TRBV7-2 | CASSLGRGAYNEQFF | TGTGCCAGCAGCTTAGGCAGGGGCGCCTACAATGAGCAGTTCTTC